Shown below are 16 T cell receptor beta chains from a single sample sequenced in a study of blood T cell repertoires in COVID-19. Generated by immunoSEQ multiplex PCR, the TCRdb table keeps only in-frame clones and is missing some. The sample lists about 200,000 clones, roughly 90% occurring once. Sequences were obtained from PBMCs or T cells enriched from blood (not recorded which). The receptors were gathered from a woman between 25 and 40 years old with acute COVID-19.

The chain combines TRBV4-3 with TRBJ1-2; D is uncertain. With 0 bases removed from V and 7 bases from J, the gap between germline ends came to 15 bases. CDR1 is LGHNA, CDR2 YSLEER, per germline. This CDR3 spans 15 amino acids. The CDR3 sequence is CASSQDPGGSGGYTF. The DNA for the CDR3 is TGCGCCAGCAGCCAAGATCCGGGAGGGTCGGGTGGCTACACCTTC.

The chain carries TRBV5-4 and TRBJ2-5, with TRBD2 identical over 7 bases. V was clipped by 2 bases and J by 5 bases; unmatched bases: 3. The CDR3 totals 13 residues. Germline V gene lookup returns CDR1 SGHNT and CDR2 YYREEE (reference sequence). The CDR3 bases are TGTGCCAGCAGCTTAATGGGAGGGGAGACCCAGTACTTC. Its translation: CASSLMGGETQYF.

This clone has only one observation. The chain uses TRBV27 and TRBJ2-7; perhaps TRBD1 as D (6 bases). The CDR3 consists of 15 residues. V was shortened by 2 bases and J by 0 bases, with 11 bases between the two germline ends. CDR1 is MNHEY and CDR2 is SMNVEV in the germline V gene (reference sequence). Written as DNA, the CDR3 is TGTGCCAGCAGTTTAAGGGACACCTTCTCCTACGAGCAGTACTTC. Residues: CASSLRDTFSYEQYF.

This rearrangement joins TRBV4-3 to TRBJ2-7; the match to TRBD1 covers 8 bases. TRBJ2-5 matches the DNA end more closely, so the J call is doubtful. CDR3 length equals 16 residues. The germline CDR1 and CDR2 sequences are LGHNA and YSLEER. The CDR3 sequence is CASSQERQGAGETQYF. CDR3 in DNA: TGCGCCAGCAGCCAAGAACGGCAGGGGGCAGGAGAGACCCAGTACTTC.

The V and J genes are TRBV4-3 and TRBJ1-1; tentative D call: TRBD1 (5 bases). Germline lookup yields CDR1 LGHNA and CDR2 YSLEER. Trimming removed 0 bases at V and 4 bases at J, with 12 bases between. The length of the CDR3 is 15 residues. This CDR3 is CASSQETWGVTEAFF. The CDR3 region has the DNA TGCGCCAGCAGCCAAGAAACGTGGGGGGTCACTGAAGCTTTCTTT.

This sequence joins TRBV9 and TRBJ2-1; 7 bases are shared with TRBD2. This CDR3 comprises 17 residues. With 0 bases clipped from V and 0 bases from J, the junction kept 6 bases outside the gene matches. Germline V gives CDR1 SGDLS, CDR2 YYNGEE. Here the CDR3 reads CASSVVGGGSSYNEQFF. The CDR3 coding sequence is TGTGCCAGCAGCGTAGTTGGCGGGGGTAGCTCCTACAATGAGCAGTTCTTC.

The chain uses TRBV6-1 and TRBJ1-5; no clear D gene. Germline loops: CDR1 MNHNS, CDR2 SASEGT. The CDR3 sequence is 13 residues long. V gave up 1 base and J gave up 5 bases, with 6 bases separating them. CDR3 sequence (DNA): TGTGCCAGCAGTGAAGGCAGATATCAGCCCCAGCATTTT. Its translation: CASSEGRYQPQHF.

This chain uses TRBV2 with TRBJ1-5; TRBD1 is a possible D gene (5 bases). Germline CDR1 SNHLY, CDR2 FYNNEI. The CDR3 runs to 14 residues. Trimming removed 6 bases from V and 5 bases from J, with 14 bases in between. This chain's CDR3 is CASRPGQGHQPQHF. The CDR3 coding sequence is TGTGCCAGCAGACCAGGACAAGGGCATCAGCCCCAGCATTTT.

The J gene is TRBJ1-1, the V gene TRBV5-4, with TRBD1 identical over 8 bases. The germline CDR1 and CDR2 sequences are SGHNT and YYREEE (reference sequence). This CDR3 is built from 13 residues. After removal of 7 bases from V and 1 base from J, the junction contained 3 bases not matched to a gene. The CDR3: CASLDRGNTEAFF. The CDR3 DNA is TGTGCCAGCCTCGACAGGGGGAACACTGAAGCTTTCTTT.

CDR3: CASSLQGDGANVLTF. CDR3 DNA sequence: TGCGCCAGCAGCTTACAGGGAGACGGGGCCAACGTCCTGACTTTC. The J gene is TRBJ2-6, the V gene TRBV4-1, with D perhaps matching TRBD1 (6 bases). Trimming shortened V by 5 bases and J by 4 bases, and 12 bases separated the two germline ends. This CDR3 region has 15 residues. Germline V CDR1 and CDR2: MGHRA, YSYEKL.

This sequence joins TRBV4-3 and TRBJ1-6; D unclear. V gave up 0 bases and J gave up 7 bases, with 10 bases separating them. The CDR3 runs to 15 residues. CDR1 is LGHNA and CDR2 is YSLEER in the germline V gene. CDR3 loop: CASSQDTTRNSPLHF. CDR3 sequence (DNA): TGCGCCAGCAGCCAAGATACAACGCGGAATTCACCCCTCCACTTT.

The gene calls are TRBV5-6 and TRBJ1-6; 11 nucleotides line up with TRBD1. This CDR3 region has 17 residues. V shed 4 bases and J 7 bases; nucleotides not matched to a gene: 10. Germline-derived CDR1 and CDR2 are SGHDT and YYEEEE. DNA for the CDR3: TGTGCCAGCAGCGATACCGGGACAGGGGGGTTGAATTCACCCCTCCACTTT. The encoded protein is CASSDTGTGGLNSPLHF.

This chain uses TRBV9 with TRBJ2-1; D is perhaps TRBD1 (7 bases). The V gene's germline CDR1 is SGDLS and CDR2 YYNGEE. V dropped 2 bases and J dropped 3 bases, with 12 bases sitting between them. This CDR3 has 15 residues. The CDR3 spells CASSVAGQNYNEQFF. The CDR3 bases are TGTGCCAGCAGCGTTGCGGGACAGAACTACAATGAGCAGTTCTTC.

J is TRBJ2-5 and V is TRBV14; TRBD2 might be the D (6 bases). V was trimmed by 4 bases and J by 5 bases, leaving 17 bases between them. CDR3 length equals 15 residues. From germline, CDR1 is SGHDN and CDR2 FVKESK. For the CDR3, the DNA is TGTGCCAGCAGCCGCGGGACGTACCTGGGGGAGACCCAGTACTTC. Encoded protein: CASSRGTYLGETQYF.

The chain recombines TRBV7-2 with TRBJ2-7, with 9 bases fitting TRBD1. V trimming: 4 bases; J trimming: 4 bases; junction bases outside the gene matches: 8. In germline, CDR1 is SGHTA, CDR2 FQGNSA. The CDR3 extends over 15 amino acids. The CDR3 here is CASSSPGQGGYEQYF. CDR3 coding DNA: TGTGCCAGCAGCTCACCGGGACAGGGTGGGTACGAGCAGTACTTC.

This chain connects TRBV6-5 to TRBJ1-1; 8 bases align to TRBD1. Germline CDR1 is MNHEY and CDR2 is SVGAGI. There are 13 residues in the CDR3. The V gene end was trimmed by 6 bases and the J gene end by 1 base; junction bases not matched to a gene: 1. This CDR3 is CASRGQANTEAFF. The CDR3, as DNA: TGTGCCAGCAGGGGACAGGCGAACACTGAAGCTTTCTTT.